The 29 T cell receptor beta chains given below trace back to one sample, sequenced in a study of blood T cell repertoires in COVID-19. The data were produced by immunoSEQ multiplex PCR, yet TCRdb's version contains in-frame clones alone and is incomplete. The sample consists of about 120,000 clones, over 75% of them appearing once. Sequencing input: peripheral blood. The receptors here all came from a man aged 50 or older with acute or convalescent COVID-19.

The rearrangement uses TRBV18 and TRBJ2-1; 10 bases agree with TRBD1. Per the germline V gene, CDR1 is KGHSH and CDR2 is LQKENI. This CDR3 is 20 amino acids long. V shed 3 bases and J 7 bases; nucleotides not matched to a gene: 21. The chain's CDR3 is CASSPYRDRGKAGAENEQFF. The CDR3 nucleotides are TGTGCCAGCTCACCCTACCGGGACAGGGGAAAGGCGGGAGCGGAGAATGAGCAGTTCTTC.

The V call is TRBV24-1, the J call TRBJ2-5; 7 nucleotides line up with TRBD2. The CDR3 extends over 16 amino acids. V trimming: 4 bases; J trimming: 2 bases; junction bases outside the gene matches: 9. Germline CDR1 and CDR2: KGHDR and SFDVKD. The DNA of the CDR3 is TGTGCCACCAGTGACCCCGCCGCTAGCGGACAAGAGACCCAGTACTTC. It encodes CATSDPAASGQETQYF.

The rearrangement uses TRBV9 and TRBJ2-2; D perhaps matches TRBD2 (6 bases). Germline CDR1 and CDR2: SGDLS and YYNGEE. CDR3 length: 15 amino acids. The V and J ends lost 3 bases and 2 bases respectively, with 11 bases between them. The DNA of the CDR3 is TGTGCCAGCAGCGCCGGGACTTCCAACACCGGGGAGCTGTTTTTT. It codes for CASSAGTSNTGELFF.

This clone was picked up a small number of times. The chain employs TRBV11-2 and TRBJ2-7, with D maybe TRBD2 (5 bases). Trimming cost V 1 base and J 7 bases, with 14 bases left between them. This CDR3 has 14 residues. Germline-derived CDR1 and CDR2 are SGHAT and FQNNGV. The CDR3 DNA is TGTGCCAGCAGCTTAGGGGCACCGACGGGAGAGCAGTACTTC. It yields the protein CASSLGAPTGEQYF.

The genes are TRBV24-1 and TRBJ2-1, with TRBD2 matching over 12 bases. Germline assignment: CDR1 KGHDR and CDR2 SFDVKD. J was trimmed by 5 bases and V by 4 bases; bases with no gene match: 5. The CDR3 has 16 residues. The CDR3 DNA reads as TGTGCCACCAGTGACCCGACTAGCGGGAGAAACAATGAGCAGTTCTTC. This translates into CATSDPTSGRNNEQFF.

The CDR3 loop reads CASRGLAGVSEQFF. Here the CDR3 DNA reads TGTGCCAGCAGGGGACTAGCGGGAGTATCTGAGCAGTTCTTC. The chain links TRBV6-5 to TRBJ2-1; 14 bases agree with TRBD2. Germline CDR1 and CDR2: MNHEY and SVGAGI. This CDR3 is built from 14 residues. Trimming cost V 6 bases and J 9 bases; bases outside gene matches: 4.

This clone was observed a single time. V and J are TRBV9 and TRBJ1-6; D unresolved. The V end lost 0 bases, the J end lost 0 bases, and 13 bases lay between the germline ends. Germline loops: CDR1 SGDLS, CDR2 YYNGEE. This CDR3 region has 18 residues. This CDR3 reads CASSVGGQASSYNSPLHF. The CDR3 coding sequence is TGTGCCAGCAGCGTAGGCGGGCAGGCCAGCTCCTATAATTCACCCCTCCACTTT.

The chain has TRBV30 and TRBJ1-2, with TRBD1 identical over 9 bases. CDR1 is GTSNPN, CDR2 SVGIG, per germline (reference sequence). V lost 5 bases and J lost 3; bases outside the gene matches: 1. This CDR3 is built from 12 residues. Here the CDR3 DNA reads TGTGCCTGGGGGGACAGGGACTATGGCTACACCTTC. Translation gives CAWGDRDYGYTF.

J is TRBJ2-3 and V is TRBV24-1; perhaps TRBD1 as D (7 bases). There are 14 residues in the CDR3. Trimming removed 4 bases from V and 4 bases from J, with 11 bases in between. Germline V gene data show CDR1 as KGHDR and CDR2 as SFDVKD. CDR3 sequence reads: CATSDRGDADTQYF. Written as DNA, the CDR3 is TGTGCCACCAGTGACAGGGGGGACGCAGATACGCAGTATTTT.

The gene calls are TRBV7-2 and TRBJ2-3, with D maybe TRBD2 (6 bases). The V end lost 7 bases, the J end lost 0 bases, and 17 bases lay between the germline ends. CDR1 is SGHTA, CDR2 FQGNSA, per germline. CDR3 size: 16 residues. The CDR3 region has the DNA TGTGCCAGCAACTATTTGGAGGGCCCCAGCACAGATACGCAGTATTTT. This sequence encodes CASNYLEGPSTDTQYF.

The rearrangement uses TRBV5-1 and TRBJ2-5, with a possible D match to TRBD2 (5 bases). The CDR3 loop spans 16 amino acids. Germline CDR1 is SGHRS and CDR2 is YFSETQ. Trimming pared 4 bases from V and 4 bases from J, leaving 20 bases between. This CDR3 is CASSAKAGGEAETQYF. The CDR3 region has the DNA TGCGCCAGCAGCGCCAAGGCGGGCGGCGAGGCAGAGACCCAGTACTTC.

The chain combines TRBV6-5 with TRBJ2-7; possibly TRBD1 for D (6 bases). The V gene's germline CDR1 is MNHEY and CDR2 SVGAGI. There are 13 residues in the CDR3. V lost 10 bases and J 1 base, leaving 14 bases between the germline ends. The CDR3 sequence: CAIVDSRSYEQYF. The CDR3 DNA follows: TGTGCCATCGTGGACAGTCGGTCCTACGAGCAGTACTTC.

The chain has TRBV19 and TRBJ1-2; D might be TRBD1 (6 bases). This CDR3 has 12 amino acids. The germline V gene has CDR1 LNHDA and CDR2 SQIVND (reference sequence). V was shortened by 5 bases and J by 6 bases, with 10 bases between the two germline ends. CDR3 protein: CASSFTGNGYTF. The CDR3 DNA is TGTGCCAGTAGTTTTACAGGGAATGGCTACACCTTC.

The rearrangement joins TRBV27 to TRBJ2-5; 12 bases line up with TRBD1. Germline V gene sequence: CDR1 MNHEY, CDR2 SMNVEV (reference sequence). Unmatched junction bases numbered 15, after V lost 11 bases and J lost 5 bases. The CDR3 spans 16 residues. CDR3 sequence reads: CAEDPGQGAGRETQYF. The CDR3, as DNA: TGTGCCGAAGACCCGGGACAGGGGGCAGGTAGGGAGACCCAGTACTTC.

The chain links TRBV29-1 to TRBJ2-5; the D gene is possibly TRBD2 (5 bases). V was shortened by 7 bases and J by 1 base, with 19 bases between the two germline ends. The CDR3 extends over 15 amino acids. Germline V gene lookup returns CDR1 SQVTM and CDR2 ANQGSEA. The CDR3 bases are TGCAGCGCCGAGCATGAAGGGAGCATCCAAGAGACCCAGTACTTC. This codes for CSAEHEGSIQETQYF.

This sequence joins TRBV6-5 and TRBJ1-4, with D possibly TRBD1 on 5 matching bases. The V gene lost 2 bases and the J gene lost 8 bases, with 12 bases spanning the gap. The CDR3 is 14 amino acids. Germline V CDR1 and CDR2: MNHEY, SVGAGI. The CDR3: CASSYGAVSEKLFF. Here the CDR3 DNA reads TGTGCCAGCAGTTACGGGGCAGTTTCCGAAAAACTGTTTTTT.

V and J are TRBV19 and TRBJ2-5; 10 positions agree with TRBD2. V lost 7 bases, J lost 4 bases, and 12 bases stayed unmatched. Germline V gene sequence: CDR1 LNHDA, CDR2 SQIVND (reference sequence). The CDR3 contains 16 residues. Here the CDR3 DNA reads TGTGCCAGTAATCAGGCAGCGGGAGGGCGGGGAGAGACCCAGTACTTC. Translating it yields CASNQAAGGRGETQYF.

The rearrangement uses TRBV27 and TRBJ1-5; perhaps TRBD1 as D (6 bases). Germline CDR1 MNHEY, CDR2 SMNVEV (reference sequence). Trimming shortened V by 5 bases and J by 6 bases, and 23 bases separated the two germline ends. The CDR3 contains 17 residues. The CDR3 is CASSPIQGLGVSQPQHF. The CDR3 DNA is TGTGCCAGCAGTCCGATACAGGGTCTTGGCGTTAGTCAGCCCCAGCATTTT.

The chain couples TRBV6-5 to TRBJ1-1; maybe TRBD1 (5 bases). Trimming stripped 4 bases from V and 6 bases from J, with 12 bases between. The CDR3 extends over 13 amino acids. Germline CDR1 is MNHEY and CDR2 is SVGAGI. CDR3 DNA sequence: TGTGCCAGCAGTTTTGACAGTTCGGCTGAAGCTTTCTTT. This codes for CASSFDSSAEAFF.

This clone showed up just once. This chain connects TRBV5-8 to TRBJ1-3, with a weak D call TRBD1 (5 bases). Germline V gene sequence: CDR1 SGHTS, CDR2 YDEGEE. V was trimmed by 2 bases and J by 0 bases, leaving 12 bases between them. This CDR3 contains 16 residues. The CDR3 nucleotides read TGTGCCAGCAGCTTCCGAGACAGTAGCTCTGGAAACACCATATATTTT. Protein product: CASSFRDSSSGNTIYF.

This clone was seen only once. This chain connects TRBV2 to TRBJ1-4; no definite D call. The CDR3 consists of 14 residues. The germline V gene has CDR1 SNHLY and CDR2 FYNNEI. The ends were cut back, 7 bases at V and 0 bases at J, with 9 bases in the middle. The CDR3 DNA reads as TGTGCCAGCAAGTTGACATCAACTAATGAAAAACTGTTTTTT. This codes for CASKLTSTNEKLFF.

This chain links TRBV19 with TRBJ2-1; 13 bases map to TRBD2. Trimming took 5 bases from V and 10 from J; bases not matched to a gene: 8. This CDR3 has 15 amino acids. The germline V gene encodes CDR1 LNHDA and CDR2 SQIVND (reference sequence). The CDR3 is CASSPGLAGVREQFF. CDR3 DNA sequence: TGTGCCAGTAGTCCCGGACTAGCGGGAGTTCGAGAGCAGTTCTTC. The whole variable domain, filled in from reference TRBV19 and TRBJ2-1, reads DGGITQSPKYLFRKEGQNVTLSCEQNLNHDAMYWYRQDPGQGLRLIYYSQIVNDFQKGDIAEGYSVSREKKESFPLTVTSAQKNPTAFYLCASSPGLAGVREQFFGPGTRLTVL.

V usage is TRBV6-4 and J usage is TRBJ2-5; possibly TRBD1 for D (6 bases). Trimming pared 10 bases from V and 2 bases from J, leaving 11 bases between. The germline gives CDR1 MRHNA, CDR2 SNTAGT. CDR3 length: 12 amino acids. The CDR3 DNA sequence: TGTGCCACCCCCAGGGGACAAGAGACCCAGTACTTC. It is translated as CATPRGQETQYF.

The rearrangement joins TRBV18 to TRBJ2-1, with D possibly matching TRBD1 (6 bases). Deletions cut 0 bases from V and 13 bases from J, with 10 bases between. CDR3 size: 12 residues. Germline CDR1 and CDR2: KGHSH and LQKENI. The CDR3 here is CASSPPGTSQFF. The CDR3 DNA is TGTGCCAGCTCACCACCCGGGACATCCCAGTTCTTC.

This rearrangement joins TRBV19 to TRBJ1-3, with D unclear. The CDR3 has 16 amino acids. Trimming took 5 bases from V and 0 from J, leaving 14 bases between them. Germline CDR1 LNHDA, CDR2 SQIVND (reference sequence). The CDR3 sequence is CASSPAGYRSGNTIYF. Written as DNA, the CDR3 is TGTGCCAGTAGTCCCGCCGGGTACCGCTCTGGAAACACCATATATTTT.

The chain employs TRBV5-6 and TRBJ1-3; a possible D gene is TRBD1 (5 bases). Germline V gene lookup returns CDR1 SGHDT and CDR2 YYEEEE. There are 15 residues in the CDR3. V lost 2 bases to trimming and J lost 3 bases, with 12 bases between them. The CDR3 sequence: CASSFQGLGGNTIYF. The DNA for the CDR3 is TGTGCCAGCAGCTTCCAGGGTTTAGGTGGAAACACCATATATTTT.

The V call is TRBV30, the J call TRBJ2-3, with 10 bases fitting TRBD1. CDR3 length equals 14 residues. V dropped 5 bases and J dropped 2; count of bases not matched to a gene: 4. Germline-derived CDR1 and CDR2 are GTSNPN and SVGIG (reference sequence). The DNA for the CDR3 is TGTGCCTGGGCCGGGACAGGGGACACAGATACGCAGTATTTT. This codes for CAWAGTGDTDTQYF.

This chain joins TRBV2 and TRBJ2-2, with D perhaps matching TRBD1 (5 bases). The CDR3 runs 14 residues. Germline-derived CDR1 and CDR2 are SNHLY and FYNNEI. Trimming took off 5 bases at V and 2 bases at J, with 9 bases between the two ends. CDR3: CASSPTVNTGELFF. DNA for the CDR3: TGTGCCAGCAGTCCGACAGTAAACACCGGGGAGCTGTTTTTT.

The rearrangement uses TRBV10-3 and TRBJ1-5; D is undetermined. Per germline, CDR1 ENHRY and CDR2 SYGVKD. V shed 7 bases and J shed 0 bases, with 10 bases lying between them. The CDR3 extends over 14 amino acids. This chain's CDR3 is CAIIRPYSNQPQHF. The CDR3 DNA reads as TGTGCCATCATCCGTCCGTATAGCAATCAGCCCCAGCATTTT.